Listed below are T cell receptor beta chains from one sample, sequenced in a study of beta chain features in type 1 diabetes. Assay used: immunoSEQ multiplex PCR; TCRdb lists only in-frame clones, some missing. Of 300,000 to 350,000 clones in the sample, roughly 8% are singletons; the top ten hold more than 0.4%. Sequencing was performed on central memory CD4+ T cells from blood. The receptors were gathered from a woman between 18 and 29 years old in good health. CDR3s include the opening cysteine and the closing phenylalanine or tryptophan. A D gene is named only where the DNA matches it firmly. Only some rows state a clone size, as once, few, many or a class for expanded clones.

>NA|NA|TRBV7-9|TRBJ2-1
TGTGCCAGCAGCTTAGGCGCTGGACAGTACAATGAGCAGTTCTTC
CASSLGAGQYNEQFF
>NA|TRBD2|TRBV5-1|TRBJ2-1
TGCGCCAGCGGAACCTTAGCGGGAGGAAACGAGCAGTTCTTC
CASGTLAGGNEQFF
>NA|NA|TRBV5-1|TRBJ2-5
TGCGCCAGCAGCAATCATAGAGAGACCCAGTACTTC
CASSNHRETQYF
>NA|TRBD1|TRBV29-1|TRBJ2-3
TGCAGCGGCCTGGACAGGGTACGGGCAGATACGCAGTATTTT
CSGLDRVRADTQYF
>few|NA|TRBV6-5|TRBJ1-2
TGTGCCAGCAGCAATCAGGGTTATGGCTACACCTTC
CASSNQGYGYTF
>NA|NA|TRBV15|TRBJ2-3
TGTGCCACCAGCAGAGATGCGGGAGATACGCAGTATTTT
CATSRDAGDTQYF
>NA|TRBD2|TRBV10-1|TRBJ2-7
TGCGCCGGCCACGGACTAGCGAACGAGCAGTACTTC
CAGHGLANEQYF
>few|NA|TRBV4-3|TRBJ1-2
TGCGCCAGCAGCCCCTCCTGGCGGAGGGCTAACTATGGCTACACCTTC
CASSPSWRRANYGYTF
>few|NA|TRBV9|TRBJ1-1
TGTGCCAGCAGCGTAGCTCCGAACACAGTCACTGAAGCTTTCTTT
CASSVAPNTVTEAFF
>NA|NA|TRBV28|TRBJ2-7
TGTGCCAGTCGGGACAACTCCTACGAGCAGTACTTC
CASRDNSYEQYF
>few|NA|TRBV28|TRBJ1-1
TGTGCCAGCAGCCCTTACCCCAGCACTGAAGCTTTCTTT
CASSPYPSTEAFF
>NA|NA|TRBV4-1|TRBJ1-5
TGCGCCAGCAGCCAAGGGCCAGATCAGCCCCAGCATTTT
CASSQGPDQPQHF
>NA|NA|TRBV28|TRBJ2-5
TGTGCCAGCAGTGCCCTTACGGAGACCCAGTACTTC
CASSALTETQYF
>many|NA|TRBV29-1|TRBJ2-2
TGCAGCGTTGTTTCAGGGAGAGACTGGAAAACCGGGGAGCTGTTTTTT
CSVVSGRDWKTGELFF
>many|NA|TRBV7-9|TRBJ1-2
TGTGCCAGCAGCTTAGATGCAGGTCTTTATGGCTACACCTTC
CASSLDAGLYGYTF
>few|TRBD2|TRBV4-1|TRBJ2-7
TGCGCCAGCAGCCAAGATGGGAGGGGATCCTACGAGCAGTACTTC
CASSQDGRGSYEQYF
>NA|TRBD2|TRBV29-1|TRBJ2-3
TGCAGCGTTGTGCGGGGGGCCGGAGATACGCAGTATTTT
CSVVRGAGDTQYF
>NA|NA|TRBV9|TRBJ2-3
TGTGCCAGCAGCGTACAGGCAGATACGCAGTATTTT
CASSVQADTQYF
>NA|NA|TRBV4-3|TRBJ2-5
TGCGCCAGCAGCTTGAATCCCGGGGAGACCCAGTACTTC
CASSLNPGETQYF
>NA|TRBD2|TRBV15|TRBJ2-5
TGTGCCACCAGCGGCGGGGGTGGTGGGACTAGCGGCCAAGAGACCCAGTACTTC
CATSGGGGGTSGQETQYF
>few|TRBD1|TRBV11-2|TRBJ2-4
TGTGCCAGCAGTTTGAGGACAGGCTCGTTGGTCAAAAACATTCAGTACTTC
CASSLRTGSLVKNIQYF
>NA|NA|TRBV7-2|TRBJ2-1
TGTGCCAGCAGCGAACTCCCAGGGCGGTTGGATGAGCAGTTCTTC
CASSELPGRLDEQFF
>few|TRBD2|TRBV5-4|TRBJ2-3
TGTGCCAGCAGCCTGAGCGGGGTCACAGATACGCAGTATTTT
CASSLSGVTDTQYF
>few|TRBD2|TRBV7-6|TRBJ2-7
TGTGCCAGCAGCGGCGGGAGCTACGAGCAGTACTTC
CASSGGSYEQYF
>NA|NA|TRBV28|TRBJ2-1
TGTGCCAGCAGCTCCTTCTACAATGAGCAGTTCTTC
CASSSFYNEQFF
>few|NA|TRBV7-3|TRBJ2-1
TGTGCCACGCCGCCTCCGTATGAGCAGTTCTTC
CATPPPYEQFF
>few|NA|TRBV9|TRBJ2-2
TGTGCCAGCAGCGTAGGACCGGCGGCCGGGGAGCTGTTTTTT
CASSVGPAAGELFF
>NA|NA|TRBV20-1|TRBJ1-4
TGCAGTGCTCCCCAGGAAAAACTGTTTTTT
CSAPQEKLFF
>many|TRBD2|TRBV18|TRBJ2-7
TGTGCCAGCTCACCATCTACTAGCGGGAGTTCCTACGAGCAGTACTTC
CASSPSTSGSSYEQYF
>many|NA|TRBV7-9|TRBJ2-6
TGTGCCAGCAGCCACAGCTCTGGGGCCAACGTCCTGACTTTC
CASSHSSGANVLTF
>NA|NA|TRBV4-3|TRBJ2-7
TGCGCCAGCAGCCAAGAATACTATTTCCACGAGCAGTACTTC
CASSQEYYFHEQYF
>few|TRBD2|TRBV6-6|TRBJ2-2
TGTGCCAGCAGACCCCGGGAGGGCGGGGAGCTGTTTTTT
CASRPREGGELFF